The rows below give T cell receptor beta chains drawn from one sample of a study of T cells expressing NK-cell markers. TCRdb processed the 5' RACE reads again and assigns one entry to each CDR3 protein, with no DNA. Its table records 500,000 or so distinct CDR3 sequences. The sample taken for sequencing was blood T cells: a sorted CD56 or NKG2C T cell subset, CD4+ or CD8+ T cells, or bulk PBMC T cells (not recorded which). Receptors originate from a man between 18 and 29 years old in good health. Both conserved end residues are part of each CDR3.

v_gene,j_gene,CDR3aa
TRBV12-3/TRBV12-4,TRBJ2-1,CASSLPARGEQFF
TRBV7-9,TRBJ2-1,CASSLVSAAGGEQFF
TRBV28,TRBJ1-1,CASSLYWGQTNTEAFF
TRBV10-3,TRBJ2-3,CAISEGLAGSVSTDTQYF
TRBV20-1,TRBJ2-3,CSAPRDRQGPDTQYF
TRBV29-1,TRBJ2-7,CSVSEGSSSYEQYF
TRBV20-1,TRBJ2-5,CSARGPEQETQYF
TRBV6-2/TRBV6-3,TRBJ2-3,CASSPGPAQYF
TRBV7-9,TRBJ2-7,CASSLRGQGDEQYF
TRBV27,TRBJ2-3,CASSSVRRDTQYF
TRBV5-1,TRBJ1-2,CASSFTGTEISGYTF
TRBV10-3,TRBJ2-1,CAIREGLAGVNEQFF
TRBV27,TRBJ2-3,CASSPGTLGADTQYF
TRBV28,TRBJ2-7,CASSLYGTRRSYEQYF
TRBV20-1,TRBJ2-5,CSARSPRIQETQYF
TRBV5-6,TRBJ2-2,CASSLASGTSGTHRELFF
TRBV20-1,TRBJ2-4,CSASSRTGAKNIQYF
TRBV6-6,TRBJ2-1,CASSYGQLNEQFF
TRBV12-3/TRBV12-4,TRBJ2-7,CASSPAPGGSSYEQYF
TRBV20-1,TRBJ2-1,CSATGMDEQFF
TRBV6-1,TRBJ1-6,CASTTGSSYNSPLHF
TRBV10-3,TRBJ2-3,CAGSQGPGTDTQYF
TRBV5-6,TRBJ1-3,CASSLVGGSDGNTIYF
TRBV27,TRBJ2-3,CATQISTADTQYF
TRBV5-1,TRBJ2-5,CASSFRDSREGTQYF
TRBV29-1,TRBJ2-7,CSVEPDNSYEQYF
TRBV9,TRBJ2-5,CASSATGTTTQETQYF
TRBV5-1,TRBJ1-1,CASSLILKGEAFF
TRBV5-4,TRBJ1-1,CASSLGGAFSGGEAFF
TRBV6-5,TRBJ1-1,CASSYISAGTGTEAFF
TRBV7-2,TRBJ2-2,CASSLDGSPYTGELFF
TRBV11-2,TRBJ2-5,CASSWGQRTEETQYF
TRBV6-2/TRBV6-3,TRBJ2-1,CASSYSSSGTSGAALDNEQFF
TRBV15,TRBJ1-5,CATSTGPSGRGQPQHF
TRBV10-3,TRBJ2-7,CAIRDRGNSYEQYF
TRBV27,TRBJ2-5,CASSSRLRFQETQYF
TRBV6-1,TRBJ1-3,CASRSEGGGNTIYF
TRBV6-5,TRBJ2-5,CASSWGSASQETQYF
TRBV5-1,TRBJ1-5,CASGRQGSDNQPQHF
TRBV7-2,TRBJ2-2,CASSPGRGAAGELFF
TRBV9,TRBJ2-1,CASSVASSGRVDEQFF
TRBV11-2,TRBJ1-1,CASSPGEGMNTEAFF
TRBV28,TRBJ2-5,CASRSLPQETQYF
TRBV20-1,TRBJ2-3,CSAKETIGPDTQYF
TRBV5-6,TRBJ2-5,CASSSPGTGGKTQYF
TRBV7-2,TRBJ2-1,CASSLQGSGDEQFF
TRBV20-1,TRBJ2-5,CSAKTYQETQYF
TRBV28,TRBJ2-5,CASGRGTGVMETQYF
TRBV12-3/TRBV12-4,TRBJ2-1,CASSPGRTPVEQFF
TRBV12-3/TRBV12-4,TRBJ2-5,CASSQGAQETQYF
TRBV29-1,TRBJ1-1,CSVEGGVEHEAFF
TRBV4-1,TRBJ2-1,CASSQVIRSSSYNEQFF
TRBV4-1,TRBJ1-5,CASSQEGDNQPQHF
TRBV2,TRBJ2-1,CARVFRTGGNSRYEQFF
TRBV15,TRBJ1-3,CATSRILWQSSGNTIYF